Listed here are 32 T cell receptor beta chains from one sample, sequenced in a study of blood T cell repertoires in COVID-19 (dated by TCRdb to 2019 to 2021). The library was prepared using the immunoSEQ multiplex PCR assay. TCRdb stores this immuneACCESS table with in-frame sequences only. Part of the clones is absent; in the studies checked, under half of the shortfall reflects unresolved V genes, and no reason is known for the rest. The sample records under 500,000 clones, 70% to 90% of which are singletons. Around 1.8% of the sample rests with the top ten. Material for sequencing was PBMCs or T cells enriched from blood (not recorded which). These receptors all come from a woman younger than 35 with acute COVID-19.

The V gene is TRBV24-1, the J gene TRBJ2-1; TRBD2 agrees at 12 bases. Germline V gives CDR1 KGHDR, CDR2 SFDVKD. This CDR3 comprises 14 residues. Trimming cost V 7 bases and J 5 bases; bases outside gene matches: 2. CDR3 in DNA: TGTGCCACCAGCCGGACTAGCGGGAACAATGAGCAGTTCTTC. This translates into CATSRTSGNNEQFF.

This clone occurred once. The rearrangement links TRBV7-9 to TRBJ2-5; 14 bases agree with TRBD2. The CDR3 covers 16 residues. CDR1 is SEHNR, CDR2 FQNEAQ, per germline (reference sequence). J gave up 4 bases and V 5 bases, and 6 bases lay outside the gene matches. The CDR3 loop reads CASSTTSGRARETQYF. The CDR3 nucleotides read TGTGCCAGCAGCACGACTAGCGGGAGGGCCCGAGAGACCCAGTACTTC.

CDR3 loop: CASSPRRGLAETQYF. The CDR3 nucleotides are TGTGCCAGCAGCCCGAGGCGGGGTTTGGCAGAGACCCAGTACTTC. The chain combines TRBV7-3 with TRBJ2-5; D perhaps matches TRBD2 (6 bases). From germline, CDR1 is SGHTA and CDR2 FQGTGA. The ends were cut back, 5 bases at V and 4 bases at J, with 17 bases in the middle. This CDR3 spans 15 amino acids.

CDR3: CATKGQTTDTQYF. DNA of the CDR3: TGTGCCACCAAGGGACAAACCACAGATACGCAGTATTTT. This chain links TRBV24-1 with TRBJ2-3; perhaps TRBD1 as D (6 bases). Trimming took 8 bases from V and 2 from J, leaving 10 bases between them. Germline CDR1 reads KGHDR; CDR2 reads SFDVKD. The CDR3 is 13 amino acids.

The rearrangement uses TRBV6-5 and TRBJ1-2, with TRBD1 identical over 8 bases. This CDR3 is built from 15 residues. From germline, CDR1 is MNHEY and CDR2 SVGAGI. Losses at the gene ends were 2 bases for V and 8 bases for J; bases not matched to a gene: 10. The CDR3 loop is CASSYRDRGFYGYTF. DNA for the CDR3: TGTGCCAGCAGTTACAGAGACAGGGGATTTTACGGCTACACCTTC.

This chain connects TRBV28 to TRBJ1-1; D may be TRBD1 (6 bases). This CDR3 contains 13 residues. Germline CDR1 MDHEN, CDR2 SYDVKM. V shed 8 bases and J shed 0 bases, with 10 bases lying between them. The CDR3 sequence is CASVTGLNTEAFF. CDR3 coding DNA: TGTGCCAGCGTAACAGGGTTGAACACTGAAGCTTTCTTT.

This sequence joins TRBV4-3 and TRBJ2-7; 11 bases align to TRBD1. The CDR3 sequence is 17 residues long. V dropped 0 bases and J dropped 3; count of bases not matched to a gene: 7. Per germline, CDR1 LGHNA and CDR2 YSLEER. CDR3 loop: CASSQDIPGTGGYEQYF. The CDR3, as DNA: TGCGCCAGCAGCCAAGATATCCCCGGGACAGGGGGCTACGAGCAGTACTTC.

This chain links TRBV19 with TRBJ2-1; TRBD1 might be the D (6 bases). The CDR3 runs to 14 residues. Germline CDR1 reads LNHDA; CDR2 reads SQIVND (reference sequence). Deletions cut 5 bases from V and 7 bases from J, with 15 bases between. CDR3 nucleotides: TGTGCCAGTAGTCCCAGTGGTACAGGGAATGAGCAGTTCTTC. Its translation: CASSPSGTGNEQFF.

The J gene is TRBJ1-1, the V gene TRBV14; 9 bases fit TRBD1. The CDR3 runs to 15 residues. The germline CDR1 and CDR2 sequences are SGHDN and FVKESK. V lost 4 bases, J lost 1 base, and 4 bases stayed unmatched. The CDR3: CASSPWTGANTEAFF. The CDR3 DNA is TGTGCCAGCAGCCCTTGGACAGGGGCGAACACTGAAGCTTTCTTT.

The V and J genes are TRBV10-3 and TRBJ1-6; possibly TRBD1 for D (5 bases). Trimming left V 4 bases short and J 10 bases short, with 14 bases between. The CDR3 loop spans 14 amino acids. Germline V gene data show CDR1 as ENHRY and CDR2 as SYGVKD. CDR3 loop: CAISAQGSGSPLHF. CDR3 DNA: TGTGCCATCAGTGCTCAGGGTTCAGGATCACCCCTCCACTTT.

The chain combines TRBV19 with TRBJ2-1, with TRBD1 as a possible D gene (5 bases). Looked up from germline, CDR1 is LNHDA and CDR2 is SQIVND (reference sequence). This CDR3 region has 14 residues. Trimming took off 5 bases at V and 3 bases at J, with 11 bases between the two ends. As DNA, the CDR3 is TGTGCCAGTAGTGGGCAGACAGTCTACAATGAGCAGTTCTTC. It is translated as CASSGQTVYNEQFF.

The chain carries TRBV9 and TRBJ1-3, with a tentative D call TRBD1 (5 bases). CDR3 length equals 15 residues. Germline CDR1 is SGDLS and CDR2 is YYNGEE. Between the trimmed V and J ends, which lost 3 bases and 0 bases, there was a span of 10 bases. The CDR3 nucleotides are TGTGCCAGCAGCGGAAGACAGAGCTCTGGAAACACCATATATTTT. Translation: CASSGRQSSGNTIYF.

This chain joins TRBV5-1 and TRBJ2-1; possible D gene TRBD1, 5 bases. The CDR3 loop spans 13 amino acids. Germline CDR1 is SGHRS and CDR2 is YFSETQ. V was clipped by 3 bases and J by 6 bases, with 10 bases between them. As DNA, the CDR3 is TGCGCCAGCAGCTCGACAGACATCAATGAGCAGTTCTTC. This sequence encodes CASSSTDINEQFF. Looking up the rest from reference TRBV5-1 and TRBJ2-1 gives the full variable domain: KAGVTQTPRYLIKTRGQQVTLSCSPISGHRSVSWYQQTPGQGLQFLFEYFSETQRNKGNFPGRFSGRQFSNSRSEMNVSTLELGDSALYLCASSSTDINEQFFGPGTRLTVL.

The CDR3 DNA follows: TGCGCCAGCAGCCAAGGGCAGGGGATCGGTGAAAAACTGTTTTTT. Translated, it gives CASSQGQGIGEKLFF. The gene calls are TRBV4-3 and TRBJ1-4, with D perhaps matching TRBD1 (6 bases). V was clipped by 1 base and J by 7 bases, with 13 bases between them. Germline V CDR1 and CDR2: LGHNA, YSLEER. The CDR3 sequence is 15 residues long.

The J gene is TRBJ2-2, the V gene TRBV6-5; D ambiguous. With 7 bases removed from V and 7 bases from J, the gap between germline ends came to 10 bases. CDR1 and CDR2 from the germline V gene are MNHEY and SVGAGI. The CDR3 has 12 amino acids. The CDR3 coding sequence is TGTGCCAGCATCACCGCCGGCGGGGAGCTGTTTTTT. Translating it yields CASITAGGELFF.

The gene calls are TRBV7-3 and TRBJ1-1, with D unclear. The CDR3 extends over 13 amino acids. Germline V gene sequence: CDR1 SGHTA, CDR2 FQGTGA. V dropped 5 bases and J dropped 1 base, with 8 bases sitting between them. CDR3 nucleotides: TGTGCCAGCAGCGAAGACAAGAACACTGAAGCTTTCTTT. This encodes CASSEDKNTEAFF.

V and J are TRBV6-2 or TRBV6-3 and TRBJ1-1; weak D call: TRBD1 (5 bases). The V and J ends lost 2 bases and 0 bases respectively, with 7 bases between them. The CDR3 loop spans 14 amino acids. CDR1 is MNHEY and CDR2 is SVGEGT in the germline V gene. The CDR3 bases are TGTGCCAGCAGTTACAACAGGTTGAACACTGAAGCTTTCTTT. Its translation: CASSYNRLNTEAFF.

This clone appeared a single time. The J gene is TRBJ1-2, the V gene TRBV19, with a possible D match to TRBD1 (6 bases). V dropped 6 bases and J dropped 7 bases, with 12 bases sitting between them. Germline V lookup: CDR1 LNHDA, CDR2 SQIVND (reference sequence). The CDR3 length is 12 residues. CDR3 sequence reads: CASSLQGGGYTF. The CDR3 DNA is TGTGCCAGTAGCCTACAGGGCGGTGGCTACACCTTC.

The V and J genes are TRBV7-9 and TRBJ2-3; TRBD1 agrees at 10 bases. CDR3 size: 14 residues. Germline assignment: CDR1 SEHNR and CDR2 FQNEAQ (reference sequence). V shed 3 bases and J 4 bases; nucleotides not matched to a gene: 1. The CDR3 here is CASSFGTGADTQYF. Written as DNA, the CDR3 is TGTGCCAGCAGCTTTGGGACAGGGGCAGATACGCAGTATTTT.

The CDR3 nucleotides read TGTGCCAGCACCTGGGGCGGGGGGAACACCGGGGAGCTGTTTTTT. It yields the protein CASTWGGGNTGELFF. The chain is built from TRBV3-1 (or the pseudogene TRBV3-2) and TRBJ2-2; TRBD2 agrees at 7 bases. CDR3 size: 15 residues. Trimming took 7 bases from V and 1 from J; bases not matched to a gene: 6. Germline lookup yields CDR1 LGHDT and CDR2 YNNKEL (reference sequence).

This clone was seen once. The V gene is TRBV9, the J gene TRBJ2-3; 13 nucleotides line up with TRBD2. Germline V gene data show CDR1 as SGDLS and CDR2 as YYNGEE. The CDR3 covers 17 residues. Trimming cost V 0 bases and J 4 bases; bases outside gene matches: 5. The DNA for the CDR3 is TGTGCCAGCAGCGTAGAGAGGGGGACTAGCGGGGCAGATACGCAGTATTTT. Encoded protein: CASSVERGTSGADTQYF. Complete variable domain (other parts from reference TRBV9 and TRBJ2-3): DSGVTQTPKHLITATGQRVTLRCSPRSGDLSVYWYQQSLDQGLQFLIQYYNGEERAKGNILERFSAQQFPDLHSELNLSSLELGDSALYFCASSVERGTSGADTQYFGPGTRLTVL.

This sequence joins TRBV5-1 and TRBJ2-3, with 11 positions matching TRBD2. This CDR3 is 16 amino acids long. V lost 4 bases and J lost 1; bases outside the gene matches: 5. Germline CDR1 is SGHRS and CDR2 is YFSETQ. In nucleotides, the CDR3 is TGCGCCAGCAGCAAACCGGGACTAGCGGGCACAGATACGCAGTATTTT. Translating it yields CASSKPGLAGTDTQYF.

The chain employs TRBV2 and TRBJ1-2; tentative D call: TRBD1 (5 bases). V lost 5 bases and J lost 4, with 14 bases in between. The CDR3 length is 14 residues. CDR1 is SNHLY and CDR2 is FYNNEI in the germline V gene. The CDR3 DNA reads as TGTGCCAGCAGTCACGACAGCGAGCCCTATGGCTACACCTTC. This encodes CASSHDSEPYGYTF. The full variable domain, completed using reference TRBV2 and TRBJ1-2, is EPEVTQTPSHQVTQMGQEVILRCVPISNHLYFYWYRQILGQKVEFLVSFYNNEISEKSEIFDDQFSVERPDGSNFTLKIRSTKLEDSAMYFCASSHDSEPYGYTFGSGTRLTVV.

This sequence joins TRBV12-5 and TRBJ2-2; 12 bases match TRBD1. The CDR3 has 14 residues. Per germline, CDR1 LGHNT and CDR2 FRNRAP. With 9 bases clipped from V and 3 bases from J, the junction kept 2 bases outside the gene matches. The CDR3 DNA sequence: TGTGCTAGGGGACAGGGGGCGTACACCGGGGAGCTGTTTTTT. It encodes CARGQGAYTGELFF.

This clone appeared a single time. This sequence joins TRBV28 and TRBJ1-1; 7 bases fit TRBD1. CDR1 is MDHEN and CDR2 is SYDVKM in the germline V gene. J was trimmed by 1 base and V by 6 bases; bases with no gene match: 8. This CDR3 is built from 15 residues. The CDR3 coding sequence is TGTGCCAGCAGGGTACAGGGACAGACGAACACTGAAGCTTTCTTT. This codes for CASRVQGQTNTEAFF.

Turning to this clone: The sample contains more than one DNA sequence encoding this CDR3. The genes are TRBV19 and TRBJ2-1, with 7 positions matching TRBD2. This CDR3 contains 11 residues. V lost 7 bases to trimming and J lost 6 bases; unmatched junction nucleotides: 0. From germline, CDR1 is LNHDA and CDR2 SQIVND (reference sequence). Here the CDR3 reads CASKRGNEQFF. DNA for the CDR3: TGTGCCAGTAAGCGGGGCAATGAGCAGTTCTTC.

The chain uses TRBV29-1 and TRBJ1-2, with unresolved D. This CDR3 comprises 13 residues. V lost 1 base to trimming and J lost 9 bases, with 15 bases between them. Per germline, CDR1 SQVTM and CDR2 ANQGSEA. The CDR3 loop is CSVEAPGFIRYTF. The CDR3 coding sequence is TGCAGCGTTGAAGCTCCGGGATTTATACGCTACACCTTC.

This chain uses TRBV6-1 with TRBJ2-5; TRBD1 matches 7 bases. The CDR3 consists of 14 residues. V dropped 3 bases and J dropped 4; count of bases not matched to a gene: 5. Germline V gene lookup returns CDR1 MNHNS and CDR2 SASEGT. CDR3 in amino acids: CASSDRGYGETQYF. DNA for the CDR3: TGTGCCAGCAGTGACAGGGGGTATGGAGAGACCCAGTACTTC.

The chain joins TRBV7-6 to TRBJ2-1; 13 bases line up with TRBD2. This CDR3 comprises 16 residues. Looked up from germline, CDR1 is SGHVS and CDR2 is FNYEAQ. Losses at the gene ends were 2 bases for V and 6 bases for J; bases not matched to a gene: 4. The CDR3 sequence is CASSLRLAGGPNEQFF. Here the CDR3 DNA reads TGTGCCAGCAGCTTAAGACTAGCGGGAGGCCCCAATGAGCAGTTCTTC.

This sequence joins TRBV28 and TRBJ2-7; 7 nucleotides align to TRBD2. The CDR3 totals 12 residues. The junction had 2 bases not matched to a gene; V was cut back by 3 bases and J by 6 bases. CDR1 is MDHEN and CDR2 is SYDVKM in the germline V gene. This CDR3 is CASSLGEGEQYF. As DNA, the CDR3 is TGTGCCAGCAGTTTGGGGGAGGGCGAGCAGTACTTC. Full variable domain (rest looked up from reference TRBV28 and TRBJ2-7): DVKVTQSSRYLVKRTGEKVFLECVQDMDHENMFWYRQDPGLGLRLIYFSYDVKMKEKGDIPEGYSVSREKKERFSLILESASTNQTSMYLCASSLGEGEQYFGPGTRLTVT.

The chain combines TRBV19 with TRBJ2-2; D unclear. Trimming shortened V by 3 bases and J by 1 base, and 9 bases separated the two germline ends. From germline, CDR1 is LNHDA and CDR2 SQIVND (reference sequence). The CDR3 runs to 15 residues. CDR3 sequence: CASSINRENTGELFF. The CDR3 DNA follows: TGTGCCAGTAGTATTAACAGAGAGAACACCGGGGAGCTGTTTTTT. Filled out from reference TRBV19 and TRBJ2-2, the complete variable domain reads DGGITQSPKYLFRKEGQNVTLSCEQNLNHDAMYWYRQDPGQGLRLIYYSQIVNDFQKGDIAEGYSVSREKKESFPLTVTSAQKNPTAFYLCASSINRENTGELFFGEGSRLTVL.

The chain uses TRBV4-2 and TRBJ1-5, with no clear D. The CDR3 contains 14 residues. The germline V gene has CDR1 LGHNA and CDR2 YNFKEQ. V was shortened by 2 bases and J by 0 bases, with 5 bases between the two germline ends. The CDR3 region is CASSQIHSNQPQHF. Written as DNA, the CDR3 is TGTGCCAGCAGCCAAATCCATAGCAATCAGCCCCAGCATTTT.